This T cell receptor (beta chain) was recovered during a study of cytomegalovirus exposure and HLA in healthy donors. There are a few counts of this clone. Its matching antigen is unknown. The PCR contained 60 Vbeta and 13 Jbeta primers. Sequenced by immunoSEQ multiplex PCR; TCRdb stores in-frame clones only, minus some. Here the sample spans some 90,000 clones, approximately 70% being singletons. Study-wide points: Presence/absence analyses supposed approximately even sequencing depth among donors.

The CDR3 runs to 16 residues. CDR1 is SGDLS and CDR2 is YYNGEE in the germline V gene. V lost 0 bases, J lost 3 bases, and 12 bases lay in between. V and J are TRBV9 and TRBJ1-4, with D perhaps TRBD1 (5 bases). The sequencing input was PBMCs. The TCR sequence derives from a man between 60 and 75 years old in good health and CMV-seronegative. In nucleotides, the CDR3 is TGTGCCAGCAGCGTAGTCCCTTCGGGGGCTAATGAAAAACTGTTTTTT. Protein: CASSVVPSGANEKLFF.